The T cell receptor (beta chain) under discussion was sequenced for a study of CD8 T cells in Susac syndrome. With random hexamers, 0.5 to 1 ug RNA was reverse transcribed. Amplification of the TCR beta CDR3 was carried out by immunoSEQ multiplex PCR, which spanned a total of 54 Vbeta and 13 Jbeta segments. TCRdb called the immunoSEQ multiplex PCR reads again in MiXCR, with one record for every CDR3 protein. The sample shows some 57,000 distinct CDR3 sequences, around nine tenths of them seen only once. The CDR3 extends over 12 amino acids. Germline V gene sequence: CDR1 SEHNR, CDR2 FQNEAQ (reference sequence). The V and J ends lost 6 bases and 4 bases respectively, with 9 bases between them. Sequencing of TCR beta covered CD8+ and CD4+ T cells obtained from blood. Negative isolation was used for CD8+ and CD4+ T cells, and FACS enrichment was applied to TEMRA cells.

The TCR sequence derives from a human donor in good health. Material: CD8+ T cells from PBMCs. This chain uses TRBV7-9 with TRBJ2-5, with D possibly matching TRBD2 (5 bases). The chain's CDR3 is CASSSRVETQYF. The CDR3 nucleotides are TGTGCCAGCAGTTCGAGGGTAGAGACCCAGTACTTC.